Listed here are 17 T cell receptor beta chains from one sample, sequenced in a study of OX40 agonist ivuxolimab in advanced cancers. The method was immunoSEQ multiplex PCR; TCRdb's version includes in-frame clones alone and lacks a portion of them. The sample lists about 92,000 clones, approximately 80% occurring once. The sample in question was CD4+ or CD8+ T cells sorted from blood, obtained in a trial of the OX40 agonist ivuxolimab. These receptors came from an adult with an advanced solid tumor such as melanoma, head and neck, liver or kidney cancer.

V and J are TRBV7-2 and TRBJ1-1; D gene uncertain. The V gene lost 2 bases and the J gene lost 7 bases, with 11 bases spanning the gap. The germline V gene encodes CDR1 SGHTA and CDR2 FQGNSA. The CDR3 consists of 13 residues. In DNA form, the CDR3 reads TGTGCCAGCAGCTTACAAGGGTACGGTGAAGCTTTCTTT. This codes for CASSLQGYGEAFF.

V gene TRBV7-9 combines with J gene TRBJ2-3; D is possibly TRBD1 or TRBD2 (6 bases each). Trimming took off 3 bases at V and 5 bases at J, with 12 bases between the two ends. Germline CDR1 is SEHNR and CDR2 is FQNEAQ (reference sequence). The CDR3 loop spans 14 amino acids. DNA for the CDR3: TGTGCCAGCAGCTTGAGGGGGGAGTTAGATACGCAGTATTTT. Protein: CASSLRGELDTQYF.

The chain uses TRBV7-3 and TRBJ1-6, with D possibly TRBD1 on 5 matching bases. This CDR3 region has 14 residues. The V gene's germline CDR1 is SGHTA and CDR2 FQGTGA. V lost 3 bases, J lost 6 bases, and 9 bases lay in between. The CDR3 DNA is TGTGCCAGCAGCTTGGGGGGACCTAATTCACCCCTCCACTTT. This encodes CASSLGGPNSPLHF.

This clone occurred a few times. This rearrangement joins TRBV15 to TRBJ2-7; D uncertain. The germline V gene encodes CDR1 LNHNV and CDR2 YYDKDF (reference sequence). CDR3 size: 17 residues. V was shortened by 0 bases and J by 0 bases, with 15 bases between the two germline ends. The CDR3 sequence: CATSRDLWAGSSYEQYF. DNA of the CDR3: TGTGCCACCAGCAGAGATCTCTGGGCAGGTAGCTCCTACGAGCAGTACTTC.

The chain joins TRBV18 to TRBJ1-1; maybe TRBD1 (6 bases). V gave up 5 bases and J gave up 4 bases, with 20 bases separating them. The CDR3 covers 16 residues. Germline lookup yields CDR1 KGHSH and CDR2 LQKENI. CDR3 bases: TGTGCCAGCTCAAGGGCCCAGGACAGTTCTGGCACTGAAGCTTTCTTT. Amino acids: CASSRAQDSSGTEAFF. Full variable domain (missing parts from reference TRBV18 and TRBJ1-1): NAGVMQNPRHLVRRRGQEARLRCSPMKGHSHVYWYRQLPEEGLKFMVYLQKENIIDESGMPKERFSAEFPKEGPSILRIQQVVRGDSAAYFCASSRAQDSSGTEAFFGQGTRLTVV.

This sequence joins TRBV5-1 and TRBJ2-7, with TRBD2 matching 8 bases. The junction had 11 bases not matched to a gene; V was cut back by 3 bases and J by 3 bases. CDR3 size: 16 residues. Looked up from germline, CDR1 is SGHRS and CDR2 is YFSETQ. The CDR3 loop reads CASSSYISGDRYEQYF. The CDR3 DNA reads TGCGCCAGCAGCTCGTACATTAGCGGGGACCGCTACGAGCAGTACTTC.

The chain couples TRBV6-5 to TRBJ1-1; D is ambiguous. The CDR3 has 13 residues. The germline gives CDR1 MNHEY, CDR2 SVGAGI. V lost 3 bases, J lost 4 bases, and 9 bases lay in between. CDR3 nucleotides: TGTGCCAGCAGTTATAGGGAGGGCACTGAAGCTTTCTTT. Amino acid sequence: CASSYREGTEAFF.

This clone has more than one count but fewer than ten. J is TRBJ2-5 and V is TRBV10-3; D unresolved. This CDR3 has 12 residues. The V gene lost 10 bases and the J gene lost 1 base, with 10 bases spanning the gap. Per the germline V gene, CDR1 is ENHRY and CDR2 is SYGVKD. CDR3 amino acids: CATKDVQETQYF. Here the CDR3 DNA reads TGTGCCACCAAAGACGTCCAAGAGACCCAGTACTTC.

The chain links TRBV7-2 to TRBJ2-2; unclear D gene. This CDR3 spans 14 amino acids. Germline V gene sequence: CDR1 SGHTA, CDR2 FQGNSA. V lost 1 base to trimming and J lost 8 bases, with 11 bases between them. CDR3 residues: CASSLVQLEGELFF. The DNA of the CDR3 is TGTGCCAGCAGCTTAGTACAGTTAGAAGGGGAGCTGTTTTTT.

The chain has TRBV29-1 and TRBJ2-3, with 14 bases matching TRBD2. This CDR3 spans 17 amino acids. Per the germline V gene, CDR1 is SQVTM and CDR2 is ANQGSEA. The V gene end was trimmed by 6 bases and the J gene end by 5 bases; junction bases not matched to a gene: 13. CDR3 residues: CSVYGTSGGRGIDTQYF. In nucleotides, the CDR3 is TGCAGCGTATACGGGACTAGCGGGGGAAGGGGTATAGATACGCAGTATTTT.

V and J are TRBV9 and TRBJ2-2; 7 bases agree with TRBD1. Trimming removed 4 bases from V and 3 bases from J; junction bases left unmatched: 6. Germline V lookup: CDR1 SGDLS, CDR2 YYNGEE. The CDR3 totals 15 residues. The CDR3 DNA reads as TGTGCCAGCAGCCCGCAGGGGGTCGACACCGGGGAGCTGTTTTTT. This sequence encodes CASSPQGVDTGELFF.

This chain joins TRBV18 and TRBJ2-1; D possibly corresponds to TRBD2 (5 bases). Germline values: CDR1 KGHSH, CDR2 LQKENI. The CDR3 extends over 15 amino acids. V shed 8 bases and J shed 5 bases, with 19 bases lying between them. CDR3 sequence: CASHRPTTAHNEQFF. The CDR3 DNA reads TGTGCCAGCCACCGACCGACTACCGCACACAATGAGCAGTTCTTC.

The V call is TRBV19, the J call TRBJ1-2; weak D call: TRBD1 (6 bases). Trimming removed 6 bases at V and 2 bases at J, with 13 bases between. The CDR3 length is 14 residues. CDR1 and CDR2 (germline): LNHDA, SQIVND (reference sequence). Here the CDR3 reads CASRPGHQNYGYTF. CDR3 DNA: TGTGCCAGTAGGCCGGGACACCAAAACTATGGCTACACCTTC. Drawing the rest from reference TRBV19 and TRBJ1-2, the complete variable domain is DGGITQSPKYLFRKEGQNVTLSCEQNLNHDAMYWYRQDPGQGLRLIYYSQIVNDFQKGDIAEGYSVSREKKESFPLTVTSAQKNPTAFYLCASRPGHQNYGYTFGSGTRLTVV.

Worth noting for this clone: Other DNA sequences of this sample code for an identical CDR3. The J gene is TRBJ1-3, the V gene TRBV9, with D possibly matching TRBD1 (5 bases). The CDR3 consists of 14 residues. Trimming cost V 0 bases and J 4 bases, with 8 bases left between them. Germline assignment: CDR1 SGDLS and CDR2 YYNGEE. The CDR3 loop reads CASSVAGGGNTIYF. As DNA, the CDR3 is TGTGCCAGCAGCGTAGCGGGGGGAGGAAACACCATATATTTT.

This clone was seen more than once but under ten times. V is TRBV5-5 and J is TRBJ2-2, with D possibly TRBD1 on 6 matching bases. V lost 3 bases to trimming and J lost 1 base, with 10 bases between them. The CDR3 extends over 15 amino acids. Germline V gene sequence: CDR1 SGHKS, CDR2 YYEKEE (reference sequence). CDR3 loop: CASSSQGRNTGELFF. The CDR3 DNA reads as TGTGCCAGCAGCTCCCAGGGGAGGAACACCGGGGAGCTGTTTTTT.

The chain employs TRBV2 and TRBJ2-1; D possibly corresponds to TRBD2 (6 bases). CDR1 is SNHLY and CDR2 is FYNNEI in the germline V gene. With 8 bases removed from V and 6 bases from J, the gap between germline ends came to 20 bases. The CDR3 length is 15 residues. CDR3 sequence: CASSLAADSGNEQFF. The CDR3 coding sequence is TGTGCCAGCTCTTTAGCGGCCGACTCGGGCAATGAGCAGTTCTTC.

The rearrangement links TRBV18 to TRBJ2-7; 7 positions match TRBD1. The germline V gene encodes CDR1 KGHSH and CDR2 LQKENI. The J segment lost 2 bases and the V segment lost 2 bases, leaving 0 bases of the junction unmatched. The CDR3 extends over 13 amino acids. The CDR3 DNA follows: TGTGCCAGCTCACCAGGGACAGCCTACGAGCAGTACTTC. It yields the protein CASSPGTAYEQYF.